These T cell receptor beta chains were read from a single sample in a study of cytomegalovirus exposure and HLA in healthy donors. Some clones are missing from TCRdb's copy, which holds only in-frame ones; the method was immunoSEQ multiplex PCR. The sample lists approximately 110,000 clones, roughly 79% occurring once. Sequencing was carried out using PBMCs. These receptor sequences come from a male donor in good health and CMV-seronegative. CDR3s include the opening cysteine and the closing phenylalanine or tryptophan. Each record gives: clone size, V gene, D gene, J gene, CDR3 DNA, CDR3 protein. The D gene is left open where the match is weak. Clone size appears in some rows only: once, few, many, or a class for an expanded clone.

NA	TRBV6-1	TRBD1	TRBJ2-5	TGTGCCAGCAGTCGGACAGGGGGACAAGAGACCCAGTACTTC	CASSRTGGQETQYF
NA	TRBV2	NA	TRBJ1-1	TGTGCCAGCAGTGAAAACAGGGAGAACACTGAAGCTTTCTTT	CASSENRENTEAFF
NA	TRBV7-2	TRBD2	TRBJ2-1	TGTGCCAGCAGCTTTAGACTAGCGGGGCCCCCCTACAATGAGCAGTTCTTC	CASSFRLAGPPYNEQFF
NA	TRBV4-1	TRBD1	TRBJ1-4	TGCGCCAGCAGCCAAGGACAGGGGGAAAGTGAAAAACTGTTTTTT	CASSQGQGESEKLFF
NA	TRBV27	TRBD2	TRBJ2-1	TGTGCCAGCAGTTTAGGGGCTAGCGGGAGCTTCGAGCAGTTCTTC	CASSLGASGSFEQFF
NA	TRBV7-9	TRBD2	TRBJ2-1	TGTTCCAGCAGCTACCCGGGGGGGGAAAACTACAATGAGCAGTTCTTC	CSSSYPGGENYNEQFF
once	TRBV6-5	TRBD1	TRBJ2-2	TGTGCCAGCAGTTACTCCCAGGGGGAGACCACCGGGGAGCTGTTTTTT	CASSYSQGETTGELFF
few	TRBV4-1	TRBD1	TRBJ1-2	TGCGCCAGCAGCTTGACAGGGTCTGAGGGCTACACCTTC	CASSLTGSEGYTF
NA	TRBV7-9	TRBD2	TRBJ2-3	TGTTCCAGCAGCTATGGGACTAGCGGAGATACGCAGTATTTT	CSSSYGTSGDTQYF
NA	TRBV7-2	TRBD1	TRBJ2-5	TGTGCCAGCAGCCTAGACAGGGACGGGACCCAGTACTTC	CASSLDRDGTQYF